The T cell receptor (beta chain) described here comes from a study of blood T cell repertoires in COVID-19 (dated by TCRdb to about 2020). Regarding the study in general: The collaborator samples originated in the United States, Italy and Spain and spanned the acute and convalescent phases of COVID-19. Where HLA class I and class II types were available, the types were taken from metadata supplied by the sample provider, not from assay-based typing. Subjects who had been exposed to COVID-19, were actively infected with it, or had recovered from it provided the deeply sampled blood TCRbeta repertoires that made up the dataset. The samples were drawn from the first 160 participants of the ongoing ImmuneRACE study and from 950 to 1,500 subjects provided by 6 global collaborators. The sample metadata nearly always contained a de-identified subject ID, COVID-19 status, age in years and sex. The repertoires were released in a freely available public database meant as a resource for research on the immune response to SARS-CoV-2. The material from the prospective study consisted of cDNA or gDNA derived from T cells, B-cell-depleted T cells, or PBMCs. The study at large found these results: How much clinical and demographic metadata was included differed by source and by participant, and the metadata was provided uncurated.

A few counts support this clone. Its antigen is still unknown. The sample holds no much larger clone one base away, and base qualities are not on file. Participants in the prospective study were aged roughly 18 to 100 years, lived in under 30 United States geographic areas, and enrolled through a virtual design. In the prospective study, cohorts were assigned on the basis of participant-reported clinical history obtained from a screening survey and a study questionnaire. Mobile phlebotomists in the prospective study collected whole blood, serum and a nasopharyngeal or oropharyngeal swab from every participant. Participants in the prospective study had the option to provide additional blood draws and questionnaires over a roughly 2-month period. Before DNA extraction, prospective study blood samples were shipped either frozen or at room temperature. TCRbeta CDR3 regions were amplified from genomic DNA using the immunoSEQ Assay, a bias-controlled multiplex PCR. Per the original workflow: The number of nucleated cells in each sample was estimated from the amplification of reference gene primers within the assay. Sequence reads were collapsed and filtered to measure the absolute abundance of every unique TCRbeta CDR3 rearrangement. For each sample, productive Simpson clonality was calculated as the square root of Simpson's diversity index over productive rearrangements. TCRdb limited this immuneACCESS table to in-frame rearrangements with V and J called. A share of clones is missing; checked studies link under half to unresolved V genes, and the rest is unexplained. V, J and clone size were drawn from that table, and D and trimming were deduced from the DNA. The sample table contains some 200,000 clones; only one count was recorded for more than 75% of them. Of the sample, 6.5% to 9% is held by the ten largest clones.

This receptor was identified in a woman aged 40-49 years with acute COVID-19. The sequenced sample was PBMCs or T cells enriched from blood (not recorded which).

The CDR3 sequence is CASSIGPSGRVTGELFF. The nucleotides are TGTGCCAGTAGTATCGGTCCTAGCGGGAGAGTCACCGGGGAGCTGTTTTTT. Rearrangement joined TRBV19 to TRBJ2-2; 10 middle bases align to TRBD2. Trimming accounts for 3 bases at V and 4 bases at J, while the number of junction bases matched to no gene is 8. The CDR3 starts with the cysteine, ends with the phenylalanine, and has 17 residues. The sequence is cut down to CDR3 DNA, 51 bases in frame from base 1. CDR1 and CDR2 were assigned from the germline V gene (reference sequence) as LNHDA and SQIVND.